This note documents a single TCR beta chain sequence. Treatment noted: randomized to nivolumab then ipilimumab (arm A) or the reverse (arm B). No patient had prior DNA-damaging chemotherapy. PBMC sorting kept live CD3+CD8+ cells without CD19 or CD56. The data derive from a study of sequential checkpoint blockade in melanoma. Looking at the study overall: Maintenance nivolumab came after either treatment sequence.

Germline assignment: CDR1 LNHNV and CDR2 YYDKDF (reference sequence). With 1 base removed from V and 0 bases from J, the gap between germline ends came to 10 bases. CDR3 length equals 16 residues. Profiling relied on immunoSEQ multiplex PCR, and the TCRdb table lists in-frame clones only, not all of them. The sample lists some 20,000 clones, about four fifths occurring once. This TCR came from a human donor with melanoma. Specimen: CD8+ T cells sorted from blood (inferred from file names), collected from a patient given nivolumab and ipilimumab in sequence. This sequence joins TRBV15 and TRBJ2-1, with D possibly being TRBD2 (5 bases). The CDR3 region has the DNA TGTGCCACCAGCAGAGTTCAGCGGAGCTCCTACAATGAGCAGTTCTTC. Amino acid sequence: CATSRVQRSSYNEQFF. Full variable domain (missing parts from reference TRBV15 and TRBJ2-1): DAMVIQNPRYQVTQFGKPVTLSCSQTLNHNVMYWYQQKSSQAPKLLFHYYDKDFNNEADTPDNFQSRRPNTSFCFLDIRSPGLGDTAMYLCATSRVQRSSYNEQFFGPGTRLTVL.